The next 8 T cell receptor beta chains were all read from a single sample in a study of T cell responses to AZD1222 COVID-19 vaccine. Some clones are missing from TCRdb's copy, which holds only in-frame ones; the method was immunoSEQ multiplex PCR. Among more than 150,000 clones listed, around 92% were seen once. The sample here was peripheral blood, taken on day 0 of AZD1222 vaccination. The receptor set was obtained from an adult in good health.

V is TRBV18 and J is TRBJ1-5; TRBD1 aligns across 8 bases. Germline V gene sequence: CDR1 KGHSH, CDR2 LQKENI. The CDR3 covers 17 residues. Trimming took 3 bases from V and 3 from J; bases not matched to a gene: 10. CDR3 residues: CASSPTGTGVYNQPQHF. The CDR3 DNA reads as TGTGCCAGCTCACCGACCGGGACAGGCGTCTACAATCAGCCCCAGCATTTT. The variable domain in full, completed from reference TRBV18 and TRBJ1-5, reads NAGVMQNPRHLVRRRGQEARLRCSPMKGHSHVYWYRQLPEEGLKFMVYLQKENIIDESGMPKERFSAEFPKEGPSILRIQQVVRGDSAAYFCASSPTGTGVYNQPQHFGDGTRLSIL.

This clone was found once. The CDR3 bases are TGTGCCAGCAGCTTAAGGGACAGTCCGTACTTC. Translation gives CASSLRDSPYF. V gene TRBV5-8 combines with J gene TRBJ2-7; 7 bases are a match to TRBD1. V lost 2 bases, J lost 12 bases, and 5 bases stayed unmatched. This CDR3 has 11 residues. Looked up from germline, CDR1 is SGHTS and CDR2 is YDEGEE.

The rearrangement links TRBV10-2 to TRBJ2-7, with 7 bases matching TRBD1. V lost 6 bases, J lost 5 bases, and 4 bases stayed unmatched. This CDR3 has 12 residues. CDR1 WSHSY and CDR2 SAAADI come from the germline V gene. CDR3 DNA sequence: TGCGCCAGCAGCGAGGGGGCGGACGAGCAGTACGTC. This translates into CASSEGADEQYV.

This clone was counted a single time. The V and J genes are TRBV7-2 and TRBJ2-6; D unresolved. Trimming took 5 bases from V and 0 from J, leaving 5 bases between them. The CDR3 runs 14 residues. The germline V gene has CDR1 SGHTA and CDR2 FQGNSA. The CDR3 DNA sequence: TGTGCCAGCAGCCCCAACTCTGGGGCCAACGTCCTGACTTTC. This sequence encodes CASSPNSGANVLTF.

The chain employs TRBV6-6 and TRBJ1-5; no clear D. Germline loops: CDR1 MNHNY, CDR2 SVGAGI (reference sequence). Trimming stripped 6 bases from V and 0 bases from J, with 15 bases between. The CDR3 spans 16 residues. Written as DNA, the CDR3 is TGTGCCAGCAGCCCCGGAGGTACCTATAGCAATCAGCCCCAGCATTTT. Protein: CASSPGGTYSNQPQHF.

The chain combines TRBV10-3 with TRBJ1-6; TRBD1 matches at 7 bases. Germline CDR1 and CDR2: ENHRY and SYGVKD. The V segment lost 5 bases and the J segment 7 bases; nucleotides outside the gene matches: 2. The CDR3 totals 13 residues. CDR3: CAISTGVNSPLHF. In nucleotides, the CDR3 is TGTGCCATCAGTACAGGGGTGAATTCACCCCTCCACTTT.

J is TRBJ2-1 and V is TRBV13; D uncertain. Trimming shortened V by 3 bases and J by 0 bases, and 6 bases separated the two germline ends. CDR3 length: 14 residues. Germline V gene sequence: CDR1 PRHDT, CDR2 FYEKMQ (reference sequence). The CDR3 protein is CASSFGGSYNEQFF. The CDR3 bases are TGTGCCAGCAGCTTCGGTGGCTCCTACAATGAGCAGTTCTTC.

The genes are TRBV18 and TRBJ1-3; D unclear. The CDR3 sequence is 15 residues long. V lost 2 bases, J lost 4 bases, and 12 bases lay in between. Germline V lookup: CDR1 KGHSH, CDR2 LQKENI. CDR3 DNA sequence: TGTGCCAGCTCACCAAAGGAACCCTCCGGAAACACCATATATTTT. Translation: CASSPKEPSGNTIYF.